The 27 T cell receptor beta chains in this list originate from one sample, sequenced in a study of T cells in Graves' hyperthyroidism and ophthalmopathy. Amplification of TCR beta CDR3 regions was performed using RNA transcripts as template. The HTBI set primed first-round TCR CDR3 RT-PCR. TCRdb redid the calling of the multiplex PCR reads with MiXCR, one entry per CDR3 protein. Here the sample spans about 500,000 distinct CDR3 sequences, 16% being singletons. Sequencing input: blood. Receptors originate from a woman younger than 35 with Graves' hyperthyroidism.

This rearrangement joins TRBV5-1 to TRBJ2-6; TRBD2 aligns across 12 bases. Germline lookup yields CDR1 SGHRS and CDR2 YFSETQ. The ends lost 4 bases at V and 0 bases at J; junction bases unmatched: 5. The CDR3 is 18 residues long. This chain's CDR3 is CASSPRTSGDSGANVLTF. The CDR3 coding sequence is TGCGCCAGCAGCCCACGGACTAGCGGGGACTCTGGGGCCAACGTCCTGACTTTC.

This clonotype showed up many times. CDR3 sequence (DNA): TGCAGTGCTAGAAGGGATGCCTACGAGCAGTACTTC. This translates into CSARRDAYEQYF. This sequence joins TRBV20-1 and TRBJ2-7; unclear D gene. V dropped 2 bases and J dropped 2 bases, with 7 bases sitting between them. Per germline, CDR1 DFQATT and CDR2 SNEGSKA (reference sequence). The length of the CDR3 is 12 residues.

Ten or more counts support this clonotype. The genes are TRBV12-3 or TRBV12-4 and TRBJ2-3, with D possibly matching TRBD1 (5 bases). The CDR3 is 16 residues long. V was cut by 5 bases and J by 0 bases, with 15 bases left in between. DNA of the CDR3: TGTGCCAGCAGTCCCAGACAGAAACCTAGCACAGATACGCAGTATTTT. The encoded protein is CASSPRQKPSTDTQYF.

The genes are TRBV7-9 and TRBJ1-4; 7 bases are shared with TRBD1. V lost 4 bases to trimming and J lost 5 bases; unmatched junction nucleotides: 4. The CDR3 sequence is 14 residues long. The germline gives CDR1 SEHNR, CDR2 FQNEAQ (reference sequence). In DNA, the CDR3 is TGTGCCAGCAGCTCCGGGACAGTAAATGAAAAACTGTTTTTT. Translated, it gives CASSSGTVNEKLFF.

This clonotype was counted many times. The V call is TRBV2, the J call TRBJ2-3; D uncertain. CDR1 SNHLY and CDR2 FYNNEI come from the germline V gene. The CDR3 length is 15 residues. V was cut by 1 base and J by 2 bases, with 10 bases left in between. The CDR3 DNA is TGTGCCAGCAGTGAAGGCCACTATTCCACAGATACGCAGTATTTT. Protein sequence: CASSEGHYSTDTQYF.

This clonotype was found a few times. The chain uses TRBV9 and TRBJ1-2; 9 bases map to TRBD1. Trimming cost V 6 bases and J 8 bases; bases outside gene matches: 11. In germline, CDR1 is SGDLS, CDR2 YYNGEE. The CDR3 runs 14 residues. The CDR3 loop reads CASTLPGQGGGYTF. In DNA, the CDR3 is TGTGCCAGCACCCTTCCGGGACAGGGAGGGGGCTACACCTTC.

The V gene is TRBV24-1, the J gene TRBJ1-2; 10 positions agree with TRBD1. Trimming took 4 bases from V and 9 from J; bases not matched to a gene: 13. The CDR3 length is 16 residues. CDR1 and CDR2 (germline): KGHDR, SFDVKD. The CDR3 DNA follows: TGTGCCACCAGTGACCAACGACCGGGACAGGGGTTTAGCTACACCTTC. Protein sequence: CATSDQRPGQGFSYTF.

The sample holds many counts of this clonotype. V usage is TRBV11-2 and J usage is TRBJ2-5; 9 nucleotides match TRBD2. The CDR3 contains 15 residues. CDR1 is SGHAT, CDR2 FQNNGV, per germline. V shed 1 base and J 5 bases; nucleotides not matched to a gene: 5. This CDR3 reads CASSLGAGGGETQYF. The DNA of the CDR3 is TGTGCCAGCAGCTTAGGAGCGGGAGGTGGGGAGACCCAGTACTTC.

The chain couples TRBV20-1 to TRBJ1-5; no clear D gene. V shed 3 bases and J shed 4 bases, with 10 bases lying between them. The CDR3 covers 13 residues. The germline V gene has CDR1 DFQATT and CDR2 SNEGSKA (reference sequence). CDR3 coding DNA: TGCAGTGCTAGGGGAAGTGTGAATCAGCCCCAGCATTTT. This gives the protein CSARGSVNQPQHF.

This clonotype was seen ten or more times. This rearrangement joins TRBV3-1 to TRBJ1-5; 7 bases are shared with TRBD1. CDR3 length equals 14 residues. Germline CDR1 reads LGHDT; CDR2 reads YNNKEL (reference sequence). The J segment lost 7 bases and the V segment lost 2 bases, leaving 5 bases of the junction unmatched. The CDR3 loop is CASSQNRGGQPQHF. In DNA form, the CDR3 reads TGTGCCAGCAGCCAAAACAGGGGTGGGCAGCCCCAGCATTTT. The whole variable domain, remainder taken from reference TRBV3-1 and TRBJ1-5, is DTAVSQTPKYLVTQMGNDKSIKCEQNLGHDTMYWYKQDSKKFLKIMFSYNNKELIINETVPNRFSPKSPDKAHLNLHINSLELGDSAVYFCASSQNRGGQPQHFGDGTRLSIL.

A few counts support this clonotype. This sequence joins TRBV27 and TRBJ1-6, with 10 bases fitting TRBD1. The germline V gene has CDR1 MNHEY and CDR2 SMNVEV (reference sequence). The V and J ends lost 6 bases and 9 bases, in that order; junction bases with no gene match: 5. The CDR3 is made up of 14 amino acids. The CDR3: CASRPGDRGSPLHF. CDR3 DNA: TGTGCCAGCAGGCCAGGGGACAGGGGTTCACCCCTCCACTTT.

About this clonotype: This may come from a read error, since a much larger clone is one base off. This chain links TRBV7-2 with TRBJ2-7; 7 nucleotides agree with TRBD1. The CDR3 contains 14 residues. Germline CDR1 reads SGHTA; CDR2 reads FQGNSA. In DNA form, the CDR3 reads TGTGCCAACAGCTTCCGGGACAGTGCCAAAGAGCAGTACTTC. It translates to CANSFRDSAKEQYF.

This clonotype was seen repeatedly, ten times or more. V usage is TRBV11-1 and J usage is TRBJ1-6; possibly TRBD1 for D (6 bases). Germline loops: CDR1 SGHAT, CDR2 FQDESV (reference sequence). V lost 1 base and J lost 0, with 10 bases in between. The CDR3 covers 17 residues. CDR3 sequence: CASSLGTGSSYNSPLHF. Written as DNA, the CDR3 is TGTGCCAGCAGCTTAGGCACAGGGAGCTCCTATAATTCACCCCTCCACTTT.

This clonotype was seen ten or more times. J is TRBJ2-3 and V is TRBV3-1; D is possibly TRBD2 (5 bases). Trimming pared 4 bases from V and 1 base from J, leaving 12 bases between. The CDR3 consists of 15 residues. CDR1 is LGHDT and CDR2 is YNNKEL in the germline V gene (reference sequence). CDR3 sequence (DNA): TGTGCCAGCAGCCCGAGGGTCAAGGGCACAGATACGCAGTATTTT. Encoded protein: CASSPRVKGTDTQYF.

This clonotype was recorded at least ten times. The chain combines TRBV12-5 with TRBJ2-3, with 9 positions matching TRBD2. Germline values: CDR1 LGHNT, CDR2 FRNRAP. The junction had 10 bases not matched to a gene; V was cut back by 0 bases and J by 0 bases. There are 19 residues in the CDR3. The CDR3 region is CASGLVRSAGGASTDTQYF. CDR3 bases: TGTGCTAGTGGTTTGGTACGATCAGCGGGGGGCGCTAGCACAGATACGCAGTATTTT.

This clonotype was seen repeatedly, ten times or more. The rearrangement links TRBV19 to TRBJ2-3, with 7 bases fitting TRBD2. CDR1 LNHDA and CDR2 SQIVND come from the germline V gene (reference sequence). This CDR3 has 15 amino acids. J lost 0 bases, V lost 3 bases, and 3 bases had no gene match. CDR3 sequence: CASSMDSGSTDTQYF. CDR3 nucleotide sequence: TGTGCCAGTAGTATGGATAGCGGGAGCACAGATACGCAGTATTTT. The full variable domain, completed using reference TRBV19 and TRBJ2-3, is DGGITQSPKYLFRKEGQNVTLSCEQNLNHDAMYWYRQDPGQGLRLIYYSQIVNDFQKGDIAEGYSVSREKKESFPLTVTSAQKNPTAFYLCASSMDSGSTDTQYFGPGTRLTVL.

This clonotype turned up a few times. A read error may produce the germline difference seen at one junction end. The chain joins TRBV6-1 to TRBJ1-1; TRBD1 is a possible D gene (6 bases). CDR3 length equals 13 residues. Germline values: CDR1 MNHNS, CDR2 SASEGT. CDR3 sequence: CASKLARDTVAFF. The CDR3 DNA is TGTGCCAGCAAATTAGCTAGGGACACTGTAGCTTTCTTT.

This clonotype occurred many times. CDR3 region: CASSSFGPVYQETQYF. CDR3 sequence (DNA): TGTGCCAGCAGTTCCTTCGGCCCAGTCTACCAAGAGACCCAGTACTTC. The chain employs TRBV27 and TRBJ2-5; D remains unclear. The V and J ends lost 4 bases and 0 bases respectively, with 15 bases between them. From germline, CDR1 is MNHEY and CDR2 SMNVEV (reference sequence). The CDR3 is made up of 16 amino acids.

This clonotype has more than one count but fewer than ten. The chain uses TRBV9 and TRBJ2-5, with D perhaps matching TRBD2 (6 bases). Trimming cost V 3 bases and J 2 bases, with 11 bases left between them. The germline V gene has CDR1 SGDLS and CDR2 YYNGEE. The CDR3 has 14 amino acids. The chain's CDR3 is CASSGHGGQETQYF. For the CDR3, the DNA is TGTGCCAGCAGCGGCCACGGGGGTCAAGAGACCCAGTACTTC.

The chain employs TRBV11-2 and TRBJ2-4, with D tentatively TRBD2 (6 bases). Trimming pared 6 bases from V and 4 bases from J, leaving 16 bases between. This CDR3 contains 15 residues. CDR1 and CDR2 (germline): SGHAT, FQNNGV. CDR3 residues: CASRSPGTGKNIQYF. CDR3 coding DNA: TGTGCCAGCAGATCCCCCGGGACTGGAAAAAACATTCAGTACTTC.

The sample holds a few counts of this clonotype. The rearrangement joins TRBV19 to TRBJ1-2; 9 nucleotides align to TRBD1. With 2 bases clipped from V and 4 bases from J, the junction kept 8 bases outside the gene matches. Germline V gene sequence: CDR1 LNHDA, CDR2 SQIVND (reference sequence). This CDR3 comprises 16 residues. This CDR3 is CASSIPTGGLVYGYTF. CDR3 nucleotide sequence: TGTGCCAGTAGTATACCGACAGGGGGGCTTGTCTATGGCTACACCTTC.

On this clonotype: A much larger clonotype is one base distant, so this may be a read error. The genes are TRBV20-1 and TRBJ2-7, with 8 bases identical to TRBD1. The J segment lost 5 bases and the V segment lost 1 base, leaving 4 bases of the junction unmatched. CDR3 length equals 13 residues. Germline CDR1 and CDR2: DFQATT and SNEGSKA (reference sequence). CDR3 amino acids: CSARGTGSHEQYF. CDR3 nucleotide sequence: TGCAGTGCTAGAGGGACAGGGTCCCACGAGCAGTACTTC.

This clonotype showed up just a few times. J is TRBJ1-4 and V is TRBV12-3 or TRBV12-4, with D possibly being TRBD1 (6 bases). V was trimmed by 2 bases and J by 8 bases, leaving 9 bases between them. This CDR3 region has 13 residues. This CDR3 reads CASSLTGQEKLFF. The CDR3 DNA is TGTGCCAGCAGTTTAACAGGGCAGGAAAAACTGTTTTTT.

This clonotype was detected only a few times. The chain uses TRBV29-1 and TRBJ1-1; 7 bases are a match to TRBD1. Germline V lookup: CDR1 SQVTM, CDR2 ANQGSEA. The CDR3 is 15 amino acids. After removal of 6 bases from V and 1 base from J, the junction contained 11 bases not matched to a gene. CDR3 nucleotide sequence: TGCAGCGTACAAATAGCCACAGGGGAGAACACTGAAGCTTTCTTT. Translation: CSVQIATGENTEAFF.

A few counts support this clonotype. The rearrangement uses TRBV4-1 and TRBJ1-4; TRBD1 might be the D (6 bases). Germline V gives CDR1 MGHRA, CDR2 YSYEKL. This CDR3 comprises 15 residues. V was cut by 2 bases and J by 7 bases, with 14 bases left in between. The CDR3 reads CASSQLATGSEKLFF. CDR3 sequence (DNA): TGCGCCAGCAGCCAATTAGCCACAGGGTCTGAAAAACTGTTTTTT.

This clonotype was observed at least ten times. CDR3 sequence reads: CSAREDTATNEKLFF. CDR3 DNA: TGCAGTGCTAGAGAGGATACCGCAACTAATGAAAAACTGTTTTTT. This rearrangement joins TRBV20-1 to TRBJ1-4; D unclear. The CDR3 consists of 15 residues. Trimming cost V 0 bases and J 0 bases, with 8 bases left between them. From germline, CDR1 is DFQATT and CDR2 SNEGSKA (reference sequence).

This clonotype came up a few times. The J gene is TRBJ2-1, the V gene TRBV6-4; 8 bases are shared with TRBD2. This CDR3 comprises 16 residues. V shed 2 bases, J shed 5 bases, and the junction held 8 bases outside the gene matches. Germline V lookup: CDR1 MRHNA, CDR2 SNTAGT. As DNA, the CDR3 is TGTGCCAGCAGTGACGAAGGGACTAGGGGTCACAATGAGCAGTTCTTC. Its protein is CASSDEGTRGHNEQFF.